This passage covers 9 T cell receptor beta chains from one sample sequenced in a study of CD8+ T cells in alopecia areata. Treatment meaning: oral pan-JAK inhibitor, 5-10 mg twice daily. Following extraction, RNA underwent reverse transcription to cDNA, which served as the sequencing template. Assay: immunoSEQ multiplex PCR; the TCRdb copy retains only in-frame clones and omits some. Among about 270,000 clones listed, around 64% were seen once. Sequences were derived from CD4+ T cells sorted from blood, sampled around week 53, from a patient treated with tofacitinib. These receptor sequences come from a human donor with alopecia areata.

The rearrangement uses TRBV5-4 and TRBJ1-2, with D possibly being TRBD1 (5 bases). Per the germline V gene, CDR1 is SGHNT and CDR2 is YYREEE (reference sequence). Trimming removed 2 bases at V and 1 base at J, with 12 bases between. This CDR3 spans 15 amino acids. CDR3 loop: CASSFQDSLNYGYTF. The CDR3 bases are TGTGCCAGCAGCTTCCAAGACAGCCTTAACTATGGCTACACCTTC.

This clone rates as medium-sized. The rearrangement uses TRBV7-9 and TRBJ1-2; 12 nucleotides line up with TRBD1. Germline CDR1 is SEHNR and CDR2 is FQNEAQ (reference sequence). CDR3 length equals 15 residues. J lost 8 bases, V lost 0 bases, and 4 bases had no gene match. The CDR3 loop reads CASSLAQGTGGGYTF. In nucleotides, the CDR3 is TGTGCCAGCAGCTTAGCCCAAGGGACAGGGGGCGGCTACACCTTC.

This sequence joins TRBV15 and TRBJ2-5; 9 bases align to TRBD1. CDR1 and CDR2 (germline): LNHNV, YYDKDF (reference sequence). This CDR3 region has 15 residues. The V gene end was trimmed by 0 bases and the J gene end by 3 bases; junction bases not matched to a gene: 2. CDR3: CATSRDTGGEETQYF. The DNA for the CDR3 is TGTGCCACCAGCAGAGATACAGGGGGCGAAGAGACCCAGTACTTC.

This chain links TRBV27 with TRBJ1-4; the D is unclear. The CDR3 spans 14 residues. The germline V and J ends were trimmed by 0 bases and 7 bases, with 9 bases remaining between them. The germline V gene encodes CDR1 MNHEY and CDR2 SMNVEV (reference sequence). The CDR3 region has the DNA TGTGCCAGCAGTTTATCCTGGGGAGGTGAAAAACTGTTTTTT. As protein: CASSLSWGGEKLFF. Full variable domain (outside the CDR3, taken from reference TRBV27 and TRBJ1-4): EAQVTQNPRYLITVTGKKLTVTCSQNMNHEYMSWYRQDPGLGLRQIYYSMNVEVTDKGDVPEGYKVSRKEKRNFPLILESPSPNQTSLYFCASSLSWGGEKLFFGSGTQLSVL.

This rearrangement joins TRBV30 to TRBJ2-2, with D unclear. Germline-derived CDR1 and CDR2 are GTSNPN and SVGIG (reference sequence). CDR3 length: 12 amino acids. V gave up 1 base and J gave up 2 bases, with 2 bases separating them. The CDR3 here is CAWSGNTGELFF. The DNA for the CDR3 is TGTGCCTGGAGTGGAAACACCGGGGAGCTGTTTTTT.

In this sample, this clone turned up a few times. The chain recombines TRBV6-5 with TRBJ1-2; D call uncertain. Trimming removed 0 bases from V and 1 base from J, with 6 bases in between. The CDR3 contains 14 residues. Germline lookup yields CDR1 MNHEY and CDR2 SVGAGI. CDR3 residues: CASSYSGVNYGYTF. The CDR3 region has the DNA TGTGCCAGCAGTTACTCTGGGGTTAACTATGGCTACACCTTC.

The gene calls are TRBV6-5 and TRBJ1-1; possibly TRBD1 for D (6 bases). The V end lost 5 bases, the J end lost 4 bases, and 14 bases lay between the germline ends. CDR1 is MNHEY and CDR2 is SVGAGI in the germline V gene. The length of the CDR3 is 14 residues. CDR3 bases: TGTGCCAGCAGTCCAGGGGCCTGGGGCACTGAAGCTTTCTTT. Its translation is CASSPGAWGTEAFF.

The V and J genes are TRBV18 and TRBJ2-5; possibly TRBD2 for D (6 bases). Germline CDR1 and CDR2: KGHSH and LQKENI. Trimming took off 3 bases at V and 5 bases at J, with 13 bases between the two ends. The CDR3 has 14 residues. CDR3 loop: CASSPPTRTETQYF. CDR3 DNA: TGTGCCAGCTCACCCCCGACTAGAACGGAGACCCAGTACTTC.

A few counts support this clone. The chain recombines TRBV9 with TRBJ2-7, with D possibly TRBD1 on 5 matching bases. In germline, CDR1 is SGDLS, CDR2 YYNGEE. V was cut by 3 bases and J by 7 bases, with 11 bases left in between. This CDR3 spans 12 amino acids. The CDR3 loop reads CASSGARTEQYF. The CDR3 DNA sequence: TGTGCCAGCAGCGGGGCTAGGACAGAGCAGTACTTC.